The next 26 T cell receptor beta chains were all read from a single sample in a study of cytomegalovirus exposure and HLA in healthy donors. In the PCR, 60 Vbeta and 13 Jbeta primers were used. This table comes from immunoSEQ multiplex PCR, and its TCRdb copy is limited to in-frame clones, with some not included. The sample lists 150,000 to 200,000 clones, around 80% occurring once. Sequenced input: PBMCs. The receptors come from a man aged 25 to 40 in good health and CMV-seropositive.

This clone has a handful of counts. The chain combines TRBV29-1 with TRBJ2-1; 8 bases line up with TRBD1. CDR1 and CDR2 (germline): SQVTM, ANQGSEA. The V segment lost 2 bases and the J segment 4 bases; nucleotides outside the gene matches: 4. The CDR3 has 14 residues. CDR3 in amino acids: CSVEQGAGYNEQFF. The CDR3 nucleotides read TGCAGCGTTGAACAGGGGGCGGGTTACAATGAGCAGTTCTTC.

This sequence joins TRBV7-9 and TRBJ2-1, with 11 bases fitting TRBD2. This CDR3 has 15 amino acids. The V segment lost 5 bases and the J segment 6 bases; nucleotides outside the gene matches: 6. From germline, CDR1 is SEHNR and CDR2 FQNEAQ (reference sequence). CDR3 nucleotides: TGTGCCAGCAGCACTAGCGGGAGACGTAGCAATGAGCAGTTCTTC. Translating gives CASSTSGRRSNEQFF.

The V and J genes are TRBV6-6 and TRBJ2-3; D is uncertain. Per the germline V gene, CDR1 is MNHNY and CDR2 is SVGAGI (reference sequence). This CDR3 comprises 11 residues. V lost 8 bases to trimming and J lost 4 bases, with 7 bases between them. Written as DNA, the CDR3 is TGTGCCAGCGGGCAGGCAGATACGCAGTATTTT. Protein product: CASGQADTQYF.

The chain combines TRBV29-1 with TRBJ1-3, with D hard to call. This CDR3 comprises 11 residues. The ends were cut back, 7 bases at V and 2 bases at J, with 6 bases in the middle. Germline V gives CDR1 SQVTM, CDR2 ANQGSEA. As DNA, the CDR3 is TGCAGCGGTCTCGCTGGAAACACCATATATTTT. It translates to CSGLAGNTIYF.

The V and J genes are TRBV25-1 and TRBJ2-3, with 13 nucleotides matching TRBD2. The CDR3 is 15 residues long. CDR1 MGHDK and CDR2 SYGVNS come from the germline V gene. With 6 bases clipped from V and 7 bases from J, the junction kept 7 bases outside the gene matches. CDR3 sequence: CASRTSGGALYTQYF. As DNA, the CDR3 is TGTGCCAGCAGAACTAGCGGGGGGGCGCTTTATACGCAGTATTTT.

A note on this clone: One junction end disagrees with the germline gene, perhaps due to a read error. The V and J genes are TRBV28 and TRBJ2-3; perhaps TRBD1 as D (6 bases). There are 17 residues in the CDR3. The V gene's germline CDR1 is MDHEN and CDR2 SYDVKM. The CDR3 DNA sequence: TGTGCCGGCAGCACACCCTCAGGGGCGACTAGCACAGATACGCAGTATTTT. It codes for CAGSTPSGATSTDTQYF.

The chain uses TRBV5-1 and TRBJ1-1; perhaps TRBD1 as D (5 bases). Germline V CDR1 and CDR2: SGHRS, YFSETQ. This CDR3 region has 14 residues. The V gene lost 0 bases and the J gene lost 6 bases, with 12 bases spanning the gap. CDR3 protein: CASSLDVREAEAFF. The CDR3 nucleotides are TGCGCCAGCAGCTTGGATGTCAGGGAGGCTGAAGCTTTCTTT. Combining the CDR3 with reference TRBV5-1 and TRBJ1-1 gives the whole variable domain KAGVTQTPRYLIKTRGQQVTLSCSPISGHRSVSWYQQTPGQGLQFLFEYFSETQRNKGNFPGRFSGRQFSNSRSEMNVSTLELGDSALYLCASSLDVREAEAFFGQGTRLTVV.

The chain has TRBV25-1 and TRBJ2-1, with TRBD1 identical over 9 bases. V gave up 5 bases and J gave up 8 bases; unmatched junction bases: 10. Germline CDR1 is MGHDK and CDR2 is SYGVNS. CDR3 length equals 15 residues. For the CDR3, the DNA is TGTGCCAGCAGTCTGACAGGGGGGATCGGGGATGAGCAGTTCTTC. It is translated as CASSLTGGIGDEQFF.

This clone was counted only a few times. The chain is built from TRBV28 and TRBJ2-7; no firm D call. The CDR3 is 13 residues long. Looked up from germline, CDR1 is MDHEN and CDR2 is SYDVKM. V was cut by 3 bases and J by 5 bases, with 11 bases left in between. In nucleotides, the CDR3 is TGTGCCAGCAGTTTCCAGTTAAAGAACGAGCAGTACTTC. Protein product: CASSFQLKNEQYF.

V is TRBV7-2 and J is TRBJ2-7; perhaps TRBD2 as D (6 bases). CDR1 and CDR2 (germline): SGHTA, FQGNSA. The CDR3 runs 15 residues. V was clipped by 1 base and J by 7 bases, with 17 bases between them. The CDR3 bases are TGTGCCAGCAGCTTAGTTGCGGGGCAGGCCCGGGAGCAGTACTTC. This encodes CASSLVAGQAREQYF.

The chain carries TRBV2 and TRBJ2-5; 8 bases are a match to TRBD1. The DNA end is a closer match to TRBJ2-7, so the J assignment may be wrong. CDR1 and CDR2 from the germline V gene are SNHLY and FYNNEI. The CDR3 spans 15 residues. CDR3: CASTPQTGGSYEQYF. The CDR3, as DNA: TGTGCCAGCACACCCCAAACAGGGGGGTCCTACGAGCAGTACTTC.

This clone was detected once. The chain uses TRBV4-2 and TRBJ2-3; 8 bases agree with TRBD2. The J segment lost 6 bases and the V segment lost 0 bases, leaving 8 bases of the junction unmatched. This CDR3 region has 16 residues. Per germline, CDR1 LGHNA and CDR2 YNFKEQ. The CDR3: CASSQEAGVVRDTQYF. The CDR3 DNA reads TGTGCCAGCAGCCAAGAAGCGGGAGTAGTCAGGGATACGCAGTATTTT.

The V gene is TRBV4-1, the J gene TRBJ2-3; 8 nucleotides agree with TRBD2. Looked up from germline, CDR1 is MGHRA and CDR2 is YSYEKL. This CDR3 has 15 amino acids. V dropped 1 base and J dropped 6; count of bases not matched to a gene: 6. The CDR3 reads CASSQAGGPWDTQYF. CDR3 nucleotides: TGCGCCAGCAGCCAAGCGGGAGGGCCGTGGGATACGCAGTATTTT.

The V and J genes are TRBV27 and TRBJ2-1, with TRBD2 matching over 12 bases. After removal of 5 bases from V and 8 bases from J, the junction contained 10 bases not matched to a gene. CDR3 length equals 16 residues. Germline loops: CDR1 MNHEY, CDR2 SMNVEV (reference sequence). The CDR3 here is CASSARLAGATHEQFF. The CDR3 DNA is TGTGCCAGCAGTGCCCGACTAGCGGGAGCTACCCATGAGCAGTTCTTC.

This clone was picked up a small number of times. The chain employs TRBV6-6 and TRBJ2-3, with unresolved D. V was trimmed by 4 bases and J by 3 bases, leaving 8 bases between them. From germline, CDR1 is MNHNY and CDR2 SVGAGI (reference sequence). The CDR3 loop spans 13 amino acids. CDR3 protein: CASSFRETDTQYF. The CDR3 nucleotides are TGTGCCAGCAGTTTCCGAGAAACAGATACGCAGTATTTT.

This chain connects TRBV7-8 to TRBJ1-1; D is unclear. The CDR3 covers 16 residues. The germline V and J ends were trimmed by 5 bases and 0 bases, with 16 bases remaining between them. CDR1 is SGHVS, CDR2 FQNEAQ, per germline. CDR3 region: CASSPGYVAVNTEAFF. DNA for the CDR3: TGTGCCAGCAGCCCAGGTTACGTAGCGGTGAACACTGAAGCTTTCTTT.

V gene TRBV30 combines with J gene TRBJ2-7, with a tentative D call TRBD1 (6 bases). Per the germline V gene, CDR1 is GTSNPN and CDR2 is SVGIG (reference sequence). The CDR3 is 13 amino acids. V dropped 2 bases and J dropped 2 bases, with 10 bases sitting between them. The DNA for the CDR3 is TGTGCCTGGAGTACAGGGCTCACCTACGAGCAGTACTTC. It encodes CAWSTGLTYEQYF. Full variable domain (rest looked up from reference TRBV30 and TRBJ2-7): SQTIHQWPATLVQPVGSPLSLECTVEGTSNPNLYWYRQAAGRGLQLLFYSVGIGQISSEVPQNLSASRPQDRQFILSSKKLLLSDSGFYLCAWSTGLTYEQYFGPGTRLTVT.

This chain connects TRBV9 to TRBJ1-2; unclear D gene. The V gene lost 6 bases and the J gene lost 6 bases, with 15 bases spanning the gap. Germline V gene data show CDR1 as SGDLS and CDR2 as YYNGEE. This CDR3 contains 13 residues. CDR3: CASNEGHGDGYTF. The CDR3 coding sequence is TGTGCCAGCAACGAGGGTCATGGCGATGGCTACACCTTC.

This sequence joins TRBV25-1 and TRBJ2-5; 9 nucleotides line up with TRBD1. Gene TRBJ2-7 matches the end of the DNA better, so the J call may be wrong. The CDR3 covers 14 residues. Germline CDR1 and CDR2: MGHDK and SYGVNS. Here the CDR3 reads CASSERRDRDEQYF. The CDR3 region has the DNA TGTGCCAGCAGTGAGCGGCGGGACAGGGACGAGCAGTACTTC.

The genes are TRBV28 and TRBJ1-2; D ambiguous. The CDR3 runs to 14 residues. The ends were cut back, 8 bases at V and 2 bases at J, with 15 bases in the middle. The germline CDR1 and CDR2 sequences are MDHEN and SYDVKM. CDR3 DNA sequence: TGTGCCAGCCGAACACATGGGCAGAACTATGGCTACACCTTC. Translating it yields CASRTHGQNYGYTF.

The V gene is TRBV4-3, the J gene TRBJ2-3; possibly TRBD2 for D (7 bases). The V end was cut by 2 bases, the J end by 0 bases, with 9 bases between. CDR1 is LGHNA, CDR2 YSLEER, per germline. The CDR3 runs to 15 residues. In DNA, the CDR3 is TGCGCCAGCAGCCAAAGGGGGGGGAGCACAGATACGCAGTATTTT. Protein product: CASSQRGGSTDTQYF.

Written as DNA, the CDR3 is TGTGCCAGCAGCCAGTTCTACGAGCAGTACTTC. Protein product: CASSQFYEQYF. This chain connects TRBV7-2 to TRBJ2-7; unclear D gene. CDR3 length: 11 residues. Germline CDR1 reads SGHTA; CDR2 reads FQGNSA. V was trimmed by 5 bases and J by 3 bases, leaving 5 bases between them.

The chain has TRBV11-1 and TRBJ2-5, with D possibly TRBD1 on 5 matching bases. CDR1 and CDR2 from the germline V gene are SGHAT and FQDESV (reference sequence). V lost 5 bases and J 6 bases, leaving 16 bases between the germline ends. The length of the CDR3 is 14 residues. CDR3 protein: CASSRSSGLQTQYF. The CDR3 DNA sequence: TGTGCCAGCAGCCGCTCGTCAGGGTTGCAGACCCAGTACTTC.

The rearrangement links TRBV7-3 to TRBJ2-1, with TRBD2 matching 10 bases. The CDR3 totals 15 residues. Germline assignment: CDR1 SGHTA and CDR2 FQGTGA. The V gene end was trimmed by 2 bases and the J gene end by 7 bases; junction bases not matched to a gene: 5. In DNA form, the CDR3 reads TGTGCCAGCAGCTTAGAACTAGCGGGAAAAAATGAGCAGTTCTTC. This codes for CASSLELAGKNEQFF. The full variable domain, with the rest looked up from reference TRBV7-3 and TRBJ2-1, is GAGVSQTPSNKVTEKGKYVELRCDPISGHTALYWYRQSLGQGPEFLIYFQGTGAADDSGLPNDRFFAVRPEGSVSTLKIQRTERGDSAVYLCASSLELAGKNEQFFGPGTRLTVL.

The V call is TRBV7-2, the J call TRBJ2-2; 8 bases line up with TRBD1. V was clipped by 2 bases and J by 6 bases; unmatched bases: 11. The CDR3 covers 17 residues. CDR1 SGHTA and CDR2 FQGNSA come from the germline V gene. The CDR3 coding sequence is TGTGCCAGCAGCTTAATCCCAGGGGGCTCGAGGGCCGGGGAGCTGTTTTTT. This codes for CASSLIPGGSRAGELFF.

This clone is a singleton in its sample. The V and J genes are TRBV6-1 and TRBJ1-1, with D tentatively TRBD1 (5 bases). V was shortened by 5 bases and J by 1 base, with 14 bases between the two germline ends. The CDR3 loop spans 15 amino acids. Germline V gene sequence: CDR1 MNHNS, CDR2 SASEGT. The CDR3 nucleotides are TGTGCCAGCAGTCGACTCGGGGGTGAGAACACTGAAGCTTTCTTT. Translating it yields CASSRLGGENTEAFF.